This is a list of T cell receptor beta chains from one sample in a study of shared clonotypes between healthy human individuals. Libraries were prepared by immunoSEQ multiplex PCR; TCRdb keeps only in-frame clonotypes and omits some of them. The sample consists of millions of clones, over 85% of them appearing once. Material for sequencing was naive CD4+ T cells sorted from blood. The source is a young man in good health. CDR3s leave out the opening cysteine and the closing phenylalanine or tryptophan.

v_gene,CDR3aa
TRBV6-5,ASSPGQAINQPQH
TRBV11-2,ASSLETGLAKNIQY
TRBV18,ASSPGTGGFNIQY
TRBV6-4,ASSPRWSGVYNEQF
TRBV11-2,ASSLPSFGGELF
TRBV10-3,ATRQSNTEAF
TRBV9,ASSVEEGYEQY
TRBV7-3,ASRSPPLPTVF
TRBV28,ASSTSGGGSQQY
TRBV6-1,ASSEEGYEQY
TRBV5-6,ASSSLAGATGELF
TRBV2,ASSGSSGGAETQY
TRBV6-6,ASWSRALGSQPQH
TRBV10-1,ASSEGGPGRDTQY
TRBV2,ASSERGGRYEQY
TRBV10-1,ASSEGTGPQETQY
TRBV5-1,ASSLGQGEQY
TRBV7-9,ASSLGAVTNYGYT
TRBV19,ASSLAGTEISSPLH
TRBV27,ASSRQGNQPQH
TRBV6-1,ASRGTVFGDSPLH
TRBV28,ASSLNLAVRTDTQY
TRBV7-9,AANEGAESGPYEQY
TRBV19,ASTGTGGYQPQH
TRBV4-1,ASSQDRQVTGSNSPLH
TRBV6-1,ASSGGGWPQH
TRBV5-1,ASSLVTSGLSYEQY
TRBV7-7,ASSLALQSNEQY
TRBV6-6,ASTSRAGGTYEQY
TRBV7-2,ASSLSGTSGGEIV
TRBV30,AWGRGGSTDTQY
TRBV7-3,ATRTGSSGANVLT